What follows is one TCR beta chain and its context. Its antigen remains unidentified. This CDR3 spans 15 amino acids. With 5 bases clipped from V and 8 bases from J, the junction kept 9 bases outside the gene matches. Germline V gene lookup returns CDR1 MDHEN and CDR2 SYDVKM. This record belongs to a study of cytomegalovirus exposure and HLA in healthy donors. Study-wide findings and caveats: TCR beta chains numbering under 200 were designated cytomegalovirus-associated. Presence/absence results assume similar sequencing depth per donor, which may not hold.

PCR primers comprised 60 Vbeta and 13 Jbeta primers. Libraries were prepared by immunoSEQ multiplex PCR; TCRdb keeps only in-frame clonotypes and omits some of them. The data contain around 25,000 clones, about four fifths of them singletons. The sample consisted of PBMCs. The TCR sequence derives from a male donor in good health and CMV-seronegative. The chain carries TRBV28 and TRBJ1-2, with 12 bases matching TRBD1. The CDR3, as DNA: TGTGCCAGCAGTACGGGACAGGGGGCTATTGGCGGCTACACCTTC. Amino acid sequence: CASSTGQGAIGGYTF.